Given below is one T cell receptor (beta chain) in context. All enrollees were about 18 to 89 years old and from approximately 25 US areas. The source of the sample is a study of blood T cell repertoires in COVID-19. Generated by immunoSEQ multiplex PCR, the TCRdb table keeps only in-frame clones and is missing some. The table shows about 370,000 clones, with roughly nine tenths occurring only once. V was cut by 1 base and J by 2 bases, with 14 bases left in between. From germline, CDR1 is GTSNPN and CDR2 SVGIG (reference sequence). The CDR3 runs 15 residues. The clonotype comes from a woman in her twenties or thirties who had recovered from COVID-19. The chain joins TRBV30 to TRBJ1-2, with a possible D match to TRBD1 (5 bases). The sequencing input was PBMCs or T cells enriched from blood (not recorded which). DNA of the CDR3: TGTGCCTGGAGTGGTTTTAGCAGGGCCAACTATGGCTACACCTTC. Its translation is CAWSGFSRANYGYTF. Using reference TRBV30 and TRBJ1-2 for the parts outside the CDR3, the full variable domain is SQTIHQWPATLVQPVGSPLSLECTVEGTSNPNLYWYRQAAGRGLQLLFYSVGIGQISSEVPQNLSASRPQDRQFILSSKKLLLSDSGFYLCAWSGFSRANYGYTFGSGTRLTVV.